This T cell receptor beta chain emerged from a study of TIL therapy for anti-PD-1-resistant metastatic lung cancer. Study summary: Median tumor PD-L1 proportion score was 5% to 7%. Regarding the study as a whole: After infusion, TIL clonotypes partly replaced peripheral T cells and declined over months.

The germline CDR1 and CDR2 sequences are SGHRS and YFSETQ. V was clipped by 0 bases and J by 1 base, with 9 bases between them. This CDR3 comprises 15 residues. The immunoSEQ assay was v3. Survey-level samples got 1.5 million to 2.5 million read pairs; deep-level samples got roughly 5-6.5 million. Generated by immunoSEQ multiplex PCR, the TCRdb table keeps only in-frame clones and is missing some. Of tens of thousands of clones in the sample, 69% were seen once. Stated time point: pre-treatment sample, taken before nivolumab and TIL therapy. Stage 4 NSCLC adults joined between late 2017 and 2020. For this clone: Its specificity is not known.

The rearrangement links TRBV5-1 to TRBJ2-3; D is perhaps TRBD1 (5 bases). This receptor was identified in a person aged 25-80 years with non-small cell lung cancer. The sequencing used blood, collected at baseline. The CDR3 DNA follows: TGCGCCAGCAGCTTGGAGACAGAAGGCACAGATACGCAGTATTTT. This encodes CASSLETEGTDTQYF.